This is a list of T cell receptor beta chains from one sample in a study of T cell changes during pregnancy in multiple sclerosis. Produced via immunoSEQ multiplex PCR; TCRdb's table is partial and in-frame only. The table includes 50,000 to 65,000 clones, about nine tenths detected once. Material: peripheral blood, obtained after pregnancy. These receptors were collected from a female donor with multiple sclerosis, enrolled in a pregnancy study. Both conserved end residues are part of each CDR3. Each record gives: J gene, V gene, CDR3 length, clone size, D gene, CDR3 protein, CDR3 DNA. A D gene is named only where the DNA matches it firmly. Size is stated for part of the rows, as once, few or many counts, or as a class when the clone is expanded.

J gene: TRBJ1-1
V gene: TRBV7-8
CDR3 length: 13
clone size: few
D gene: NA
CDR3 protein: CASSPPRGAEAFF
CDR3 DNA: TGTGCCAGCAGCCCCCCCCGAGGAGCTGAAGCTTTCTTT

J gene: TRBJ2-5
V gene: TRBV29-1
CDR3 length: 13
clone size: NA
D gene: NA
CDR3 protein: CSVGSRGGWTQYF
CDR3 DNA: TGCAGCGTTGGTTCGCGGGGCGGTTGGACCCAGTACTTC

J gene: TRBJ1-6
V gene: TRBV11-1
CDR3 length: 15
clone size: NA
D gene: TRBD1
CDR3 protein: CASSLRTGSNSPLHF
CDR3 DNA: TGTGCCAGCAGCTTACGGACAGGATCTAATTCACCCCTCCACTTT

J gene: TRBJ2-3
V gene: TRBV9
CDR3 length: 16
clone size: NA
D gene: TRBD1
CDR3 protein: CASSVAPQGAADTQYF
CDR3 DNA: TGTGCCAGCAGCGTAGCTCCCCAGGGGGCCGCAGATACGCAGTATTTT

J gene: TRBJ1-1
V gene: TRBV10-3
CDR3 length: 14
clone size: NA
D gene: TRBD1
CDR3 protein: CAISPGTGVTEAFF
CDR3 DNA: TGTGCCATCAGTCCCGGGACAGGCGTCACGGAAGCTTTCTTT

J gene: TRBJ2-3
V gene: TRBV7-2
CDR3 length: 13
clone size: NA
D gene: TRBD1
CDR3 protein: CASSRDRVDTQYF
CDR3 DNA: TGTGCCAGCAGCCGGGACAGGGTTGATACGCAGTATTTT

J gene: TRBJ1-2
V gene: TRBV5-8
CDR3 length: 16
clone size: NA
D gene: NA
CDR3 protein: CASSLAVDKGGYGYTF
CDR3 DNA: TGTGCCAGCAGCTTGGCCGTAGACAAGGGAGGCTATGGCTACACCTTC

J gene: TRBJ2-7
V gene: TRBV10-3
CDR3 length: 16
clone size: NA
D gene: TRBD2
CDR3 protein: CAISEGGTRSPYEQYF
CDR3 DNA: TGTGCCATCAGTGAAGGAGGGACTAGGTCCCCCTACGAGCAGTACTTC

J gene: TRBJ2-3
V gene: TRBV5-4
CDR3 length: 14
clone size: NA
D gene: TRBD1
CDR3 protein: CASSLQGGTDTQYF
CDR3 DNA: TGTGCCAGCAGCTTACAGGGGGGCACAGATACGCAGTATTTT

J gene: TRBJ2-1
V gene: TRBV28
CDR3 length: 15
clone size: NA
D gene: TRBD2
CDR3 protein: CASSSRHSGGDEQFF
CDR3 DNA: TGTGCCAGCAGTTCACGTCATAGCGGGGGGGATGAGCAGTTCTTC

J gene: TRBJ2-1
V gene: TRBV10-3
CDR3 length: 14
clone size: NA
D gene: NA
CDR3 protein: CAISAGGDYNEQFF
CDR3 DNA: TGTGCCATCAGTGCGGGGGGCGACTACAATGAGCAGTTCTTC

J gene: TRBJ1-1
V gene: TRBV9
CDR3 length: 12
clone size: NA
D gene: NA
CDR3 protein: CASSVEGSEAFF
CDR3 DNA: TGTGCCAGCAGCGTAGAGGGGTCTGAAGCTTTCTTT

J gene: TRBJ2-3
V gene: TRBV18
CDR3 length: 14
clone size: NA
D gene: TRBD1
CDR3 protein: CASSKDRGTDTQYF
CDR3 DNA: TGTGCCAGCTCGAAAGACAGGGGGACAGATACGCAGTATTTT

J gene: TRBJ1-2
V gene: TRBV7-2
CDR3 length: 16
clone size: once
D gene: TRBD1
CDR3 protein: CATRGGESAPKYGYTF
CDR3 DNA: TGTGCCACCCGAGGGGGCGAATCGGCCCCCAAATATGGCTACACCTTC

J gene: TRBJ2-1
V gene: TRBV5-4
CDR3 length: 15
clone size: NA
D gene: TRBD1
CDR3 protein: CASSARDRRYNEQFF
CDR3 DNA: TGTGCCAGCAGCGCCCGGGACAGGAGGTACAATGAGCAGTTCTTC

J gene: TRBJ1-2
V gene: TRBV2
CDR3 length: 13
clone size: NA
D gene: NA
CDR3 protein: CASSGTPRGGYTF
CDR3 DNA: TGTGCCAGCAGTGGGACACCGCGAGGCGGCTACACCTTC